This entry concerns a single TCR beta chain. Its antigen remains unknown. It was with 60 Vbeta and 13 Jbeta primers that the PCR ran. Method: immunoSEQ multiplex PCR; TCRdb's copy keeps in-frame clones and lacks some. The sample contains 140,000 to 150,000 clones, about 81% of which appear only once. Looked up from germline, CDR1 is LNHNV and CDR2 is YYDKDF (reference sequence). The CDR3 is 17 residues long. V lost 3 bases and J lost 3, with 15 bases in between. This record comes from a study of cytomegalovirus exposure and HLA in healthy donors. Turning to the study itself: Unique TCRs from HLA-typed donors, about 85 million of them, were held in an early data release.

Findings and caveats of the study: Sequencing depth across donors, presence/absence analyses assumed, was roughly uniform. Many donors carried some public TCRs, although rarity characterized most TCR sequences.

The chain has TRBV15 and TRBJ2-6; a possible D gene is TRBD2 (6 bases). The receptor was isolated from a man aged 25 to 40 in good health and CMV-seronegative. Sequencing used PBMCs. CDR3 amino acids: CATSRWDGGDGANVLTF. The CDR3, as DNA: TGTGCCACCAGCAGGTGGGACGGAGGGGATGGGGCCAACGTCCTGACTTTC.